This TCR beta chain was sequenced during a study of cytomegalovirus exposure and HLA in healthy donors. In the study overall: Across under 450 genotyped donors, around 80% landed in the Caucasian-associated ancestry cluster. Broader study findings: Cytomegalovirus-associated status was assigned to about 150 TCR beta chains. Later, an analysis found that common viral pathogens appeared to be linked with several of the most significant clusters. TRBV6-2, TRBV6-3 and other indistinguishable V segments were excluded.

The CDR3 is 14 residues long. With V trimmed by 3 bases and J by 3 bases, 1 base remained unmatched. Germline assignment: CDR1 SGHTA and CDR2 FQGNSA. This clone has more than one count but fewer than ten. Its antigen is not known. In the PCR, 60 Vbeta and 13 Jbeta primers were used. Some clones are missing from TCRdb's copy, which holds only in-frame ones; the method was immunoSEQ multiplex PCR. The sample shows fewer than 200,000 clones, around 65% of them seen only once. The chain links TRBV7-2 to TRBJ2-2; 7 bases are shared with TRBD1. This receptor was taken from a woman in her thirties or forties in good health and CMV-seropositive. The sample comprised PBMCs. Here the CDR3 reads CASSFDRDTGELFF. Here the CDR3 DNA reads TGTGCCAGCAGCTTCGACAGGGACACCGGGGAGCTGTTTTTT.